The 20 T cell receptor beta chains reported below all come from one sample, sequenced in a study of blood T cell repertoires in COVID-19. Sequencing was performed with immunoSEQ multiplex PCR; in TCRdb, only in-frame clones are kept and a portion is missing. The sample includes fewer than 250,000 clones, about nine tenths of them seen just once. The material sequenced was peripheral blood. The origin of the receptors is a man in his 70s with acute or convalescent COVID-19.

The chain combines TRBV19 with TRBJ1-1, with a weak D call TRBD1 (5 bases). Per the germline V gene, CDR1 is LNHDA and CDR2 is SQIVND (reference sequence). This CDR3 comprises 13 residues. The V end was cut by 7 bases, the J end by 1 base, with 10 bases between. DNA for the CDR3: TGTGCCAGTACCCGACAGACGAACACTGAAGCTTTCTTT. It codes for CASTRQTNTEAFF.

The V call is TRBV24-1, the J call TRBJ2-1; 7 bases map to TRBD1. The ends lost 0 bases at V and 2 bases at J; junction bases unmatched: 3. Germline lookup yields CDR1 KGHDR and CDR2 SFDVKD. This CDR3 region has 16 residues. The CDR3 DNA sequence: TGTGCCACCAGTGATTTGACAGGGGAAACCTACAATGAGCAGTTCTTC. It specifies CATSDLTGETYNEQFF.

The gene calls are TRBV6-6 and TRBJ1-1, with D hard to call. Germline V lookup: CDR1 MNHNY, CDR2 SVGAGI (reference sequence). Trimming pared 2 bases from V and 1 base from J, leaving 14 bases between. CDR3 size: 16 residues. The CDR3 coding sequence is TGTGCCAGCAGTTACGCAGCAGGCACCTCGAACACTGAAGCTTTCTTT. Translating it yields CASSYAAGTSNTEAFF.

The rearrangement links TRBV19 to TRBJ2-7; 10 bases map to TRBD1. The CDR3 covers 15 residues. With V trimmed by 3 bases and J by 2 bases, 4 bases remained unmatched. Germline CDR1 LNHDA, CDR2 SQIVND (reference sequence). The DNA for the CDR3 is TGTGCCAGTAGTATGCCGGGACAGGGGACCTACGAGCAGTACTTC. Amino acid sequence: CASSMPGQGTYEQYF.

The chain carries TRBV11-2 and TRBJ1-4, with D perhaps TRBD1 (5 bases). The V gene's germline CDR1 is SGHAT and CDR2 FQNNGV. V was trimmed by 3 bases and J by 0 bases, leaving 8 bases between them. The CDR3 consists of 15 residues. The CDR3 nucleotides are TGTGCCAGCAGCTTTTCAGGGTCAACTAATGAAAAACTGTTTTTT. This gives the protein CASSFSGSTNEKLFF.

The chain is built from TRBV5-1 and TRBJ1-2; no firm D call. Germline CDR1 and CDR2: SGHRS and YFSETQ. V lost 4 bases to trimming and J lost 4 bases, with 14 bases between them. The CDR3 covers 14 residues. CDR3 in DNA: TGCGCCAGCAGCCTGGGCAATCAGGTCTATGGCTACACCTTC. Translated: CASSLGNQVYGYTF.

The gene calls are TRBV3-1 (or the pseudogene TRBV3-2) and TRBJ1-3; tentatively, D is TRBD1 (5 bases). Germline loops: CDR1 LGHDT, CDR2 YNNKEL (reference sequence). The CDR3 spans 14 residues. The V and J ends lost 4 bases and 6 bases respectively, with 13 bases between them. This CDR3 is CASSPFRAENTIYF. CDR3 in DNA: TGTGCCAGCAGCCCCTTCAGGGCTGAAAACACCATATATTTT.

This chain uses TRBV15 with TRBJ1-5; D perhaps matches TRBD1 (6 bases). V gave up 4 bases and J gave up 6 bases, with 10 bases separating them. This CDR3 comprises 13 residues. Germline-derived CDR1 and CDR2 are LNHNV and YYDKDF (reference sequence). The DNA of the CDR3 is TGTGCCACCAGCACAGGGGAGTTTCAGCCCCAGCATTTT. This sequence encodes CATSTGEFQPQHF.

The chain combines TRBV30 with TRBJ1-1; no definite D call. This CDR3 has 11 amino acids. The V gene lost 0 bases and the J gene lost 6 bases, with 5 bases spanning the gap. Germline V gene lookup returns CDR1 GTSNPN and CDR2 SVGIG (reference sequence). The CDR3 DNA is TGTGCCTGGAGTGTACGGGCTGAAGCTTTCTTT. This translates into CAWSVRAEAFF.

The chain uses TRBV30 and TRBJ1-3; D may be TRBD1 (5 bases). V lost 3 bases and J 11 bases, leaving 17 bases between the germline ends. This CDR3 is built from 13 residues. The germline CDR1 and CDR2 sequences are GTSNPN and SVGIG (reference sequence). This chain's CDR3 is CAWRGGPRLAIYF. CDR3 nucleotide sequence: TGTGCCTGGAGGGGGGGACCGCGGCTCGCCATATATTTT.

V is TRBV5-1 and J is TRBJ1-3, with D perhaps TRBD1 (5 bases). Germline V gene data show CDR1 as SGHRS and CDR2 as YFSETQ. V lost 0 bases, J lost 0 bases, and 10 bases lay in between. The length of the CDR3 is 16 residues. The CDR3 sequence is CASSLGGDFSGNTIYF. For the CDR3, the DNA is TGCGCCAGCAGCTTGGGAGGGGACTTCTCTGGAAACACCATATATTTT.

This chain connects TRBV20-1 to TRBJ2-5; TRBD2 might be the D (5 bases). CDR3 length: 13 residues. Trimming cost V 3 bases and J 5 bases, with 13 bases left between them. Per the germline V gene, CDR1 is DFQATT and CDR2 is SNEGSKA (reference sequence). CDR3 loop: CSASGLAGETQYF. CDR3 in DNA: TGCAGTGCTAGTGGGCTAGCCGGGGAGACCCAGTACTTC.

This clone was counted between two and nine times. This sequence joins TRBV7-9 and TRBJ2-5; 11 positions agree with TRBD1. Germline V gene lookup returns CDR1 SEHNR and CDR2 FQNEAQ (reference sequence). CDR3 length: 15 amino acids. The J segment lost 3 bases and the V segment lost 5 bases, leaving 5 bases of the junction unmatched. The CDR3 loop is CASSKWTGGEETQYF. The CDR3 DNA is TGTGCCAGCAGCAAATGGACAGGGGGCGAAGAGACCCAGTACTTC. Full variable domain (rest looked up from reference TRBV7-9 and TRBJ2-5): DTGVSQNPRHKITKRGQNVTFRCDPISEHNRLYWYRQTLGQGPEFLTYFQNEAQLEKSRLLSDRFSAERPKGSFSTLEIQRTEQGDSAMYLCASSKWTGGEETQYFGPGTRLLVL.

The chain is built from TRBV7-3 and TRBJ2-2, with D perhaps matching TRBD1 (6 bases). The CDR3 is 14 amino acids. The V end lost 2 bases, the J end lost 9 bases, and 13 bases lay between the germline ends. Per the germline V gene, CDR1 is SGHTA and CDR2 is FQGTGA. CDR3 sequence: CASSLFMGQRELFF. The CDR3 DNA follows: TGTGCCAGCAGCTTATTTATGGGACAAAGGGAGCTGTTTTTT.

The CDR3 DNA follows: TGTGCCAGCAGCCAAGAGCCCGGGACAGGGAGGAACACTGAAGCTTTCTTT. This sequence encodes CASSQEPGTGRNTEAFF. The chain carries TRBV3-1 (or the pseudogene TRBV3-2) and TRBJ1-1, with 9 bases matching TRBD1. The CDR3 runs to 17 residues. J gave up 1 base and V 0 bases, and 6 bases lay outside the gene matches. The germline gives CDR1 LGHDT, CDR2 YNNKEL (reference sequence).

This chain joins TRBV27 and TRBJ2-7; D unresolved. CDR1 and CDR2 from the germline V gene are MNHEY and SMNVEV (reference sequence). The CDR3 length is 15 residues. Trimming stripped 5 bases from V and 0 bases from J, with 14 bases between. The CDR3 bases are TGTGCCAGCAGTCCCAATACCCTTAGCTCCTACGAGCAGTACTTC. As protein: CASSPNTLSSYEQYF.

As DNA, the CDR3 is TGTGCCAGCAGCGTTCGTGGAGGGACAGGGAACACTGAAGCTTTCTTT. Protein: CASSVRGGTGNTEAFF. This chain joins TRBV9 and TRBJ1-1; 8 bases align to TRBD1. The germline CDR1 and CDR2 sequences are SGDLS and YYNGEE. The ends lost 2 bases at V and 1 base at J; junction bases unmatched: 7. This CDR3 is 16 amino acids long.

There are many counts of this clone. This chain connects TRBV11-2 to TRBJ1-2, with 10 bases fitting TRBD1. The CDR3 loop spans 16 amino acids. Per the germline V gene, CDR1 is SGHAT and CDR2 is FQNNGV. V dropped 1 base and J dropped 1; count of bases not matched to a gene: 3. The CDR3: CASSLGGTGDNYGYTF. In DNA, the CDR3 is TGTGCCAGCAGCTTAGGAGGGACAGGGGATAACTATGGCTACACCTTC.

This clone has at least ten counts. The V gene is TRBV9, the J gene TRBJ1-2; no reliable D call. V was cut by 4 bases and J by 0 bases, with 10 bases left in between. The CDR3 is 14 residues long. Germline V gene sequence: CDR1 SGDLS, CDR2 YYNGEE. The DNA of the CDR3 is TGTGCCAGCAGCCCCCACATTTCTAACTATGGCTACACCTTC. Translation gives CASSPHISNYGYTF.

The chain links TRBV28 to TRBJ2-3, with TRBD2 identical over 10 bases. Looked up from germline, CDR1 is MDHEN and CDR2 is SYDVKM. Trimming cost V 9 bases and J 3 bases; bases outside gene matches: 6. The CDR3 is made up of 14 amino acids. This chain's CDR3 is CASQAGGRTDTQYF. Here the CDR3 DNA reads TGTGCCAGTCAAGCGGGAGGGCGGACAGATACGCAGTATTTT.